This T cell receptor beta chain was captured by sequencing in a study of cytomegalovirus exposure and HLA in healthy donors. The study, taken as a whole, reports: It was assumed in the presence/absence analyses that sequencing depth was roughly uniform across donors.

For the donor in question, CMV serostatus went unrecorded. Comments on this clone: Antigen specificity is unknown.

Germline assignment: CDR1 SGHVS and CDR2 FQNEAQ. This CDR3 is built from 17 residues. J lost 0 bases, V lost 4 bases, and 7 bases had no gene match. PCR was performed using 60 Vbeta and 13 Jbeta primers. Produced via immunoSEQ multiplex PCR; TCRdb's table is partial and in-frame only. The sample carries around 40,000 clones, 50% to 75% recorded once. The chain links TRBV7-8 to TRBJ2-3; 10 nucleotides line up with TRBD2. This TCR came from a human donor in good health. What was sequenced was PBMCs. The CDR3 protein is CASSSLTSGESTDTQYF. In DNA, the CDR3 is TGTGCCAGCAGCTCACTCACTAGCGGGGAAAGCACAGATACGCAGTATTTT.